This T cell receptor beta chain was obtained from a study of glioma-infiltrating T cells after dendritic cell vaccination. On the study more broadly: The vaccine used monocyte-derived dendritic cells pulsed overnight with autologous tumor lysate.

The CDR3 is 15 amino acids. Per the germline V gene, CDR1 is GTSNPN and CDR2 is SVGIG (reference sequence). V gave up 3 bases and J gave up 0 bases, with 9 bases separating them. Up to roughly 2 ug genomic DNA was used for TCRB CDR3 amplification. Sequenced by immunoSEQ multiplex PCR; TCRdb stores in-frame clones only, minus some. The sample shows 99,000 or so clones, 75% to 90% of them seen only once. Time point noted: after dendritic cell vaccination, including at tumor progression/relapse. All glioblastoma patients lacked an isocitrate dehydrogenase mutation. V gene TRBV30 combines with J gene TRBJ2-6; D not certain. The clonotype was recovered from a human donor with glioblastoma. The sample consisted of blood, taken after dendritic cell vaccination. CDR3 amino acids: CAWSIGVSGANVLTF. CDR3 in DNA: TGTGCCTGGAGCATCGGAGTCTCTGGGGCCAACGTCCTGACTTTC. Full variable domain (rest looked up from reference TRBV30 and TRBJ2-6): SQTIHQWPATLVQPVGSPLSLECTVEGTSNPNLYWYRQAAGRGLQLLFYSVGIGQISSEVPQNLSASRPQDRQFILSSKKLLLSDSGFYLCAWSIGVSGANVLTFGAGSRLTVL.